This T cell receptor (beta chain) was sequenced during a study of T cell responses to AZD1222 COVID-19 vaccine. V was cut by 3 bases and J by 5 bases, with 10 bases left in between. CDR3 length equals 13 residues. Per the germline V gene, CDR1 is SGHVS and CDR2 is FQNEAQ. The repertoire was sequenced with immunoSEQ multiplex PCR; TCRdb's copy has only in-frame clones and lacks some. The table includes approximately 99,000 clones, roughly nine tenths detected once. The chain links TRBV7-8 to TRBJ1-1, with D perhaps TRBD1 (5 bases). The source of this sequence is an adult who received the AZD1222 COVID-19 vaccine. Sequences were derived from peripheral blood, sampled 28 days after the second AZD1222 dose. As DNA, the CDR3 is TGTGCCAGCAGCTTCAGGGTGTTGACTGAAGCTTTCTTT. This sequence encodes CASSFRVLTEAFF.